The 26 T cell receptor beta chains given below trace back to one sample, sequenced in a study of T cell changes during pregnancy in multiple sclerosis. Sequencing was performed with immunoSEQ multiplex PCR; in TCRdb, only in-frame clones are kept and a portion is missing. The data show 45,000 or so clones, roughly 89% seen once. Sequencing was performed on peripheral blood, taken in the first trimester of pregnancy. Source of these receptors: a female donor with multiple sclerosis, enrolled in a pregnancy study.

About this clone itself: Different DNA sequences within this sample yield the same CDR3. This chain joins TRBV29-1 and TRBJ2-1; possible D gene TRBD1, 7 bases. The CDR3 is 14 amino acids. The germline V gene has CDR1 SQVTM and CDR2 ANQGSEA. Trimming pared 3 bases from V and 4 bases from J, leaving 13 bases between. Written as DNA, the CDR3 is TGCAGCGTTGATCGCGGGGACAGATACAATGAGCAGTTCTTC. The encoded protein is CSVDRGDRYNEQFF.

The rearrangement links TRBV18 to TRBJ2-5; 7 positions match TRBD1. The germline CDR1 and CDR2 sequences are KGHSH and LQKENI. V shed 2 bases, J shed 3 bases, and the junction held 0 bases outside the gene matches. The CDR3 has 13 amino acids. This CDR3 is CASSPDREETQYF. The CDR3 DNA follows: TGTGCCAGCTCACCAGACAGGGAAGAGACCCAGTACTTC.

This rearrangement joins TRBV6-5 to TRBJ1-2; TRBD1 agrees at 7 bases. CDR3 length: 16 amino acids. Germline values: CDR1 MNHEY, CDR2 SVGAGI. Losses at the gene ends were 2 bases for V and 2 bases for J; bases not matched to a gene: 8. This CDR3 is CASSYGGQWKNYGYTF. CDR3 nucleotides: TGTGCCAGCAGTTACGGGGGACAGTGGAAGAACTATGGCTACACCTTC.

The rearrangement uses TRBV7-2 and TRBJ1-2, with TRBD1 identical over 8 bases. Trimming at V came to 5 bases and at J to 4 bases, leaving 12 bases not matched to a gene. The CDR3 is 16 amino acids. CDR1 SGHTA and CDR2 FQGNSA come from the germline V gene. CDR3 bases: TGTGCCAGCAGCCCACGGTGGTTACAGGGGGGCTATGGCTACACCTTC. It encodes CASSPRWLQGGYGYTF. Based on the CDR3 plus reference TRBV7-2 and TRBJ1-2, the full variable domain is GAGVSQSPSNKVTEKGKDVELRCDPISGHTALYWYRQSLGQGLEFLIYFQGNSAPDKSGLPSDRFSAERTGGSVSTLTIQRTQQEDSAVYLCASSPRWLQGGYGYTFGSGTRLTVV.

The genes are TRBV9 and TRBJ2-7, with D possibly being TRBD1 (6 bases). The germline V and J ends were trimmed by 0 bases and 2 bases, with 15 bases remaining between them. The germline gives CDR1 SGDLS, CDR2 YYNGEE. The length of the CDR3 is 16 residues. The chain's CDR3 is CASSVGMGTLPYEQYF. CDR3 in DNA: TGTGCCAGCAGCGTAGGAATGGGGACACTTCCCTACGAGCAGTACTTC.

The chain employs TRBV6-4 and TRBJ1-1; TRBD1 might be the D (6 bases). Germline lookup yields CDR1 MRHNA and CDR2 SNTAGT. V gave up 6 bases and J gave up 0 bases, with 14 bases separating them. This CDR3 spans 15 amino acids. The CDR3 sequence: CASSDRRTVNTEAFF. The CDR3, as DNA: TGTGCCAGCAGCGATAGAAGGACAGTGAACACTGAAGCTTTCTTT.

CDR3 DNA sequence: TGTGCCAGCAGTGCACCGATCCAAACAACCTCGACCGGGGAGCTGTTTTTT. Protein: CASSAPIQTTSTGELFF. V and J are TRBV6-1 and TRBJ2-2; D not resolved. The germline V gene encodes CDR1 MNHNS and CDR2 SASEGT. Trimming took 4 bases from V and 5 from J, leaving 20 bases between them. The CDR3 totals 17 residues.

The chain employs TRBV7-6 and TRBJ2-7; possibly TRBD2 for D (5 bases). Germline lookup yields CDR1 SGHVS and CDR2 FNYEAQ. V lost 1 base and J lost 0, with 19 bases in between. The CDR3 totals 18 residues. The CDR3 spells CASSLGLYWGESSYEQYF. CDR3 nucleotide sequence: TGTGCCAGCAGCTTAGGGTTATATTGGGGAGAAAGCTCCTACGAGCAGTACTTC.

The chain links TRBV6-5 to TRBJ1-3; unclear D gene. Trimming pared 2 bases from V and 8 bases from J, leaving 13 bases between. This CDR3 is 14 amino acids long. Germline-derived CDR1 and CDR2 are MNHEY and SVGAGI. CDR3 coding DNA: TGTGCCAGCAGTTACGGTTCGTCCGGGGACACCATATATTTT. Amino acids: CASSYGSSGDTIYF.

The chain links TRBV2 to TRBJ2-5, with D possibly matching TRBD2 (6 bases). The V gene's germline CDR1 is SNHLY and CDR2 FYNNEI. The CDR3 spans 13 residues. The V and J ends lost 3 bases and 5 bases respectively, with 10 bases between them. The CDR3 loop is CASSDLRGETQYF. In nucleotides, the CDR3 is TGTGCCAGCAGTGATCTGCGGGGCGAGACCCAGTACTTC. Looking up the rest from reference TRBV2 and TRBJ2-5 gives the full variable domain: EPEVTQTPSHQVTQMGQEVILRCVPISNHLYFYWYRQILGQKVEFLVSFYNNEISEKSEIFDDQFSVERPDGSNFTLKIRSTKLEDSAMYFCASSDLRGETQYFGPGTRLLVL.

V usage is TRBV5-1 and J usage is TRBJ2-4; D may be TRBD1 (6 bases). The germline V and J ends were trimmed by 0 bases and 5 bases, with 9 bases remaining between them. This CDR3 contains 14 residues. CDR1 SGHRS and CDR2 YFSETQ come from the germline V gene. In DNA, the CDR3 is TGCGCCAGCAGCTTGGGACAGGCGGAAAACATTCAGTACTTC. It translates to CASSLGQAENIQYF. Looking up the rest from reference TRBV5-1 and TRBJ2-4 gives the full variable domain: KAGVTQTPRYLIKTRGQQVTLSCSPISGHRSVSWYQQTPGQGLQFLFEYFSETQRNKGNFPGRFSGRQFSNSRSEMNVSTLELGDSALYLCASSLGQAENIQYFGAGTRLSVL.

The chain employs TRBV5-6 and TRBJ1-4; D not certain. Trimming pared 1 base from V and 8 bases from J, leaving 12 bases between. The CDR3 totals 14 residues. CDR1 and CDR2 from the germline V gene are SGHDT and YYEEEE. Written as DNA, the CDR3 is TGTGCCAGCAGCTTGCCGGGGTTGGGGGAAAAACTGTTTTTT. It encodes CASSLPGLGEKLFF.

This chain connects TRBV30 to TRBJ1-5; the D gene is possibly TRBD1 (5 bases). V lost 2 bases and J lost 0, with 20 bases in between. This CDR3 has 18 residues. CDR1 and CDR2 from the germline V gene are GTSNPN and SVGIG (reference sequence). The CDR3, as DNA: TGTGCCTGGAGTCCTAGGGACTCGGAGGGTTATAGCAATCAGCCCCAGCATTTT. Translated, it gives CAWSPRDSEGYSNQPQHF.

This sequence joins TRBV7-3 and TRBJ2-3; tentatively, D is TRBD2 (6 bases). From germline, CDR1 is SGHTA and CDR2 FQGTGA. V was trimmed by 4 bases and J by 1 base, leaving 12 bases between them. This CDR3 has 15 amino acids. This CDR3 is CASSSRSGGTDTQYF. The CDR3 DNA reads TGTGCCAGCAGCTCCCGTAGCGGAGGCACAGATACGCAGTATTTT.

The rearrangement links TRBV5-1 to TRBJ2-1; 11 bases are a match to TRBD2. The germline CDR1 and CDR2 sequences are SGHRS and YFSETQ. V shed 3 bases and J 7 bases; nucleotides not matched to a gene: 9. The length of the CDR3 is 16 residues. CDR3 amino acids: CASSSLAGGQRNEQFF. The CDR3 nucleotides read TGCGCCAGCAGCTCATTAGCGGGGGGGCAACGGAATGAGCAGTTCTTC.

The chain employs TRBV15 and TRBJ1-5, with TRBD1 matching over 7 bases. CDR1 and CDR2 from the germline V gene are LNHNV and YYDKDF (reference sequence). This CDR3 has 13 residues. The J segment lost 4 bases and the V segment lost 3 bases, leaving 0 bases of the junction unmatched. The CDR3 sequence is CATSRTGNQPQHF. The CDR3, as DNA: TGTGCCACCAGCAGGACAGGGAATCAGCCCCAGCATTTT.

This chain joins TRBV7-9 and TRBJ2-7; 10 positions agree with TRBD1. The CDR3 consists of 15 residues. After removal of 5 bases from V and 3 bases from J, the junction contained 7 bases not matched to a gene. Germline V gene data show CDR1 as SEHNR and CDR2 as FQNEAQ (reference sequence). CDR3 region: CASSGWDRGIYEQYF. CDR3 DNA sequence: TGTGCCAGCAGCGGGTGGGACAGGGGAATCTACGAGCAGTACTTC.

The chain is built from TRBV13 and TRBJ1-6; no firm D call. This CDR3 comprises 12 residues. Germline V lookup: CDR1 PRHDT, CDR2 FYEKMQ (reference sequence). V dropped 2 bases and J dropped 8 bases, with 4 bases sitting between them. CDR3 loop: CASSLPDSPLHF. The CDR3, as DNA: TGTGCCAGCAGCTTACCAGATTCACCCCTCCACTTT. The full variable domain, with the rest looked up from reference TRBV13 and TRBJ1-6, is AAGVIQSPRHLIKEKRETATLKCYPIPRHDTVYWYQQGPGQDPQFLISFYEKMQSDKGSIPDRFSAQQFSDYHSELNMSSLELGDSALYFCASSLPDSPLHFGNGTRLTVT.

The gene calls are TRBV2 and TRBJ2-2, with unresolved D. The V and J ends lost 6 bases and 7 bases respectively, with 12 bases between them. The V gene's germline CDR1 is SNHLY and CDR2 FYNNEI. There are 13 residues in the CDR3. In DNA form, the CDR3 reads TGTGCCAGCAGCCCCGATTACTACGGGGAGCTGTTTTTT. It translates to CASSPDYYGELFF.

V is TRBV6-6 and J is TRBJ1-1, with D tentatively TRBD1 (5 bases). The length of the CDR3 is 14 residues. Germline-derived CDR1 and CDR2 are MNHNY and SVGAGI (reference sequence). V dropped 6 bases and J dropped 5 bases, with 16 bases sitting between them. CDR3 coding DNA: TGTGCCAGCAGCTCCCAGGGAGCGGGAACTGAAGCTTTCTTT. Residues: CASSSQGAGTEAFF.

The genes are TRBV2 and TRBJ1-5; TRBD1 might be the D (6 bases). Germline V gives CDR1 SNHLY, CDR2 FYNNEI. V was pared by 5 bases and J by 4 bases, with 15 bases between. The CDR3 length is 15 residues. The CDR3 DNA reads as TGTGCCAGCAGTCAGACAGGTTGGGGGAATCAGCCCCAGCATTTT. The encoded protein is CASSQTGWGNQPQHF.

The chain employs TRBV9 and TRBJ1-1; D is uncertain. V was shortened by 4 bases and J by 3 bases, with 7 bases between the two germline ends. CDR1 SGDLS and CDR2 YYNGEE come from the germline V gene. This CDR3 comprises 12 residues. CDR3 in DNA: TGTGCCAGCAGCAAGAGGGACACTGAAGCTTTCTTT. Its translation is CASSKRDTEAFF.

This chain uses TRBV19 with TRBJ2-7; D is undetermined. The CDR3 loop spans 16 amino acids. Germline assignment: CDR1 LNHDA and CDR2 SQIVND (reference sequence). V gave up 5 bases and J gave up 0 bases, with 17 bases separating them. In nucleotides, the CDR3 is TGTGCCAGTAGTCCTTTAGTCCTACTCAACTCCTACGAGCAGTACTTC. It translates to CASSPLVLLNSYEQYF. Looking up the rest from reference TRBV19 and TRBJ2-7 gives the full variable domain: DGGITQSPKYLFRKEGQNVTLSCEQNLNHDAMYWYRQDPGQGLRLIYYSQIVNDFQKGDIAEGYSVSREKKESFPLTVTSAQKNPTAFYLCASSPLVLLNSYEQYFGPGTRLTVT.

The CDR3 is CASSLLAVNTEAFF. The CDR3 nucleotides are TGCGCCAGCAGCTTGCTAGCGGTGAACACTGAAGCTTTCTTT. This sequence joins TRBV5-1 and TRBJ1-1; no clear D gene. This CDR3 spans 14 amino acids. The V end lost 1 base, the J end lost 0 bases, and 7 bases lay between the germline ends. Germline-derived CDR1 and CDR2 are SGHRS and YFSETQ.

This clone has only one observation. The rearrangement joins TRBV28 to TRBJ2-7; 11 bases agree with TRBD1. With 4 bases clipped from V and 1 base from J, the junction kept 9 bases outside the gene matches. CDR1 is MDHEN and CDR2 is SYDVKM in the germline V gene. The CDR3 extends over 17 amino acids. CDR3 in amino acids: CASSYIVGQGASYEQYF. CDR3 nucleotides: TGTGCCAGCAGTTATATAGTCGGACAGGGGGCGTCCTACGAGCAGTACTTC.

The genes are TRBV6-6 and TRBJ1-1; D is unresolved. V lost 7 bases to trimming and J lost 3 bases, with 15 bases between them. The V gene's germline CDR1 is MNHNY and CDR2 SVGAGI (reference sequence). The CDR3 spans 14 residues. CDR3: CASTFALRDTEAFF. The DNA for the CDR3 is TGTGCCAGCACCTTCGCTCTCCGGGACACTGAAGCTTTCTTT.